The rows below give T cell receptor beta chains drawn from one sample of a study of T cells in Graves' hyperthyroidism and ophthalmopathy. TCRdb re-called the multiplex PCR reads with MiXCR, one entry per CDR3 protein. The sample carries hundreds of thousands of distinct CDR3 sequences, about 14% recorded once. Specimen: blood. Every receptor here comes from a woman in her forties or fifties with Graves' ophthalmopathy. The CDR3 runs from the conserved cysteine through the conserved F or W. The order of the fields is J gene, D gene, V gene, clone size, CDR3 DNA, CDR3 protein. The D gene is left open where the match is weak. Rows give clone size only sometimes, using once, few, many, or a class for an expanded clone.

TRBJ1-1,TRBD1,TRBV24-1,many,TGTGCCACCAGAGACAGGGGGGCAGCTTTCTTT,CATRDRGAAFF
TRBJ1-6,.,TRBV9,.,TGTGCCAGCAGCCTTGCGGGCGGTCTAAATTCACCCCTCCACTTT,CASSLAGGLNSPLHF
TRBJ2-7,.,TRBV28,many,TGTGCCAGCAGTTCTCGGGAGTGGTCCCCCTACGAGCAGTACTTC,CASSSREWSPYEQYF
TRBJ2-1,.,TRBV11-3,many,TGTGCCAGCAGCGCCATTGCTGGGCAGTTCTTC,CASSAIAGQFF
TRBJ2-3,TRBD2,TRBV20-1,many,TGCAGTGCTAGTGGACTAGCGGGGCCTCCCACAGATACGCAGTATTTT,CSASGLAGPPTDTQYF
TRBJ2-2,.,TRBV5-1,many,TGCGCCAGCAGCTTGAGGACCGGGATGAACACCGGGGAGCTGTTTTTT,CASSLRTGMNTGELFF
TRBJ1-5,TRBD1,TRBV27,many,TGTGCCAGCAGGAGGACAGGGGGTGGTCAGCCCCAGCATTTT,CASRRTGGGQPQHF
TRBJ1-4,.,TRBV20-1,many,TGCAGTGCTAGAGATGGCAGCACGAATGAAAAACTGTTTTTT,CSARDGSTNEKLFF
TRBJ2-2,.,TRBV6-1,many,TGTGCCAGCAGCTACCTGGGTTTGACCGGGGAGCTGTTTTTT,CASSYLGLTGELFF
TRBJ1-1,.,TRBV20-1,many,TGCAGTGCGACATCCAGGGGCACTGAAGCTTTCTTT,CSATSRGTEAFF
TRBJ1-4,TRBD1,TRBV24-1,.,TGTGCCACCAGTGATTCAGGACAGGTCGGAAGAGAAAAACTGTTTTTT,CATSDSGQVGREKLFF
TRBJ2-3,.,TRBV5-1,few,TGCGCCAGCAGCTTGGGCTTTGTTGATACGCAGTATTTT,CASSLGFVDTQYF
TRBJ1-1,.,TRBV11-1,many,TGTGCCAGCAGCTTACCCGGACGGCTGGGGTACACTGAAGCTTTCTTT,CASSLPGRLGYTEAFF
TRBJ2-2,TRBD1,TRBV4-3,few,TGCGCCAGCAGCCAACGGACCGGGACAGGCGGTACCGGGGAGCTGTTTTTT,CASSQRTGTGGTGELFF
TRBJ2-3,TRBD1,TRBV30,.,TGTGCCTGGAGTGTTATACAGGGGATTAGCACAGATACGCAGTATTTT,CAWSVIQGISTDTQYF
TRBJ1-2,.,TRBV30,.,TGTGCCTGGAGTGTAGTCGGGGGTTACTATGGCTACACCTTC,CAWSVVGGYYGYTF
TRBJ2-7,.,TRBV7-2,few,TGTGCCAGCAGCACCAGTCTAGACTACGAGCAGTACTTC,CASSTSLDYEQYF
TRBJ1-1,.,TRBV6-2/TRBV6-3,few,TGTGCCAACAGTTACGCCAGAGTCGAAGCTTTCTTT,CANSYARVEAFF
TRBJ2-5,TRBD2,TRBV7-2,many,TGTGCCAGCAGCCCACGGGGGGGAGAGACCCAGTACTTC,CASSPRGGETQYF
TRBJ2-1,.,TRBV5-1,many,TGCGCCAGCAGCTTGGACAGGCCAGCCTACAATGAGCAGTTCTTC,CASSLDRPAYNEQFF
TRBJ2-2,TRBD2,TRBV24-1,.,TGTGCCACCAGTCAGCGGGGGTTGAACACCGGGGAGCTGTTTTTT,CATSQRGLNTGELFF
TRBJ2-7,.,TRBV12-3/TRBV12-4,many,TGTGCCAGCAGTATGGGAGGCTACGAGCAGTACTTC,CASSMGGYEQYF
TRBJ2-5,.,TRBV19,.,TGTGCCAGTAGTACCGGTGCGGGTGGGACGGAGACCCAGTACTTC,CASSTGAGGTETQYF
TRBJ1-5,.,TRBV28,.,TGTGTAGTTCGGACAGCTAATAGCAATCAGCCCCAGCATTTT,CVVRTANSNQPQHF
TRBJ2-2,TRBD2,TRBV9,few,TGTGCCAGCAGCGGGTTACTAGCGGGAGAATCCACCGGGGAGCTGTTTTTT,CASSGLLAGESTGELFF
TRBJ2-3,.,TRBV20-1,.,TGCAGTGCTAGGGGGGAGGCCACAGATACGCAGTATTTT,CSARGEATDTQYF
TRBJ2-7,.,TRBV12-3/TRBV12-4,.,TGTGCCAGCAGTTTAGCTCCAGGGTTAGGCGAGCAGTACTTC,CASSLAPGLGEQYF
TRBJ2-2,TRBD2,TRBV7-3,few,TGTGCCAGCAGCTCGGGACTAGCGGGAGGGGACACCGGGGAGCTGTTTTTT,CASSSGLAGGDTGELFF
TRBJ2-1,.,TRBV20-1,many,TGCAGTGCTAGCGCGGAAAGATCCTACAATGAGCAGTTCTTC,CSASAERSYNEQFF
TRBJ2-1,.,TRBV5-1,many,TGCGCCAGCAGCTCGGGACGAAACTACAATGAGCAGTTCTTC,CASSSGRNYNEQFF
TRBJ2-1,TRBD1,TRBV6-1,many,TGTGCCAGCAGTCTCCTGGGACAGGGGGAATACAATGAGCAGTTCTTC,CASSLLGQGEYNEQFF
TRBJ1-2,TRBD1,TRBV7-2,.,TGTGCCAGCAGCCTACAGGGGCGCGGCTACACCTTC,CASSLQGRGYTF
TRBJ2-5,.,TRBV11-1,.,TGTGCCAGCAGCTTTGGGCAGCCAGAGACCCAGTACTTC,CASSFGQPETQYF
TRBJ2-7,TRBD1,TRBV27,few,TGTGCCAGCAGTTTATCAGACAGGGGGGTCTCCTACGAGCAGTACTTC,CASSLSDRGVSYEQYF
TRBJ2-2,.,TRBV20-1,many,TGCAGTGCTAGACAGCGGCGAAACACCGGGGAGCTGTTTTTT,CSARQRRNTGELFF
TRBJ2-7,.,TRBV20-1,many,TGCAGTGCTCCGGGACTGTTGGAATACGAGCAGTACTTC,CSAPGLLEYEQYF
TRBJ2-7,TRBD1,TRBV20-1,many,TGCAGTGCTAGGACCGGGACAGGGAACTACGAGCAGTACTTC,CSARTGTGNYEQYF
TRBJ1-2,.,TRBV3-1,many,TGTGCCAGCAGCCCCAGACAGTTTTCAAATGGCTACACCTTC,CASSPRQFSNGYTF
TRBJ1-1,.,TRBV29-1,few,TGCAGCGTTAAAGGGATGGGAGCTGGAGCTTTCTTT,CSVKGMGAGAFF
TRBJ2-1,.,TRBV20-1,many,TGCAGTGCTAGGCTAGCGTTATTCTCCTACAATGAGCAGTTCTTC,CSARLALFSYNEQFF
TRBJ2-3,TRBD2,TRBV24-1,few,TGTGCCACCAGTGAGGGAAGCGGGAGCCCAGATACGCAGTATTTT,CATSEGSGSPDTQYF
TRBJ2-7,.,TRBV15,many,TGTGCCACCAGCAATGATCGGACCTCGCAGTACTTC,CATSNDRTSQYF
TRBJ2-3,TRBD2,TRBV7-9,many,TGTGCCAGCAGCCCTGAACTAGCGAACACAGATACGCAGTATTTT,CASSPELANTDTQYF
TRBJ2-3,.,TRBV6-8,few,TGTGCCAGCACCAACGGGGGCGGCACAGATACGCAGTATTTT,CASTNGGGTDTQYF
TRBJ2-3,TRBD2,TRBV11-2,many,TGTGCCAGCAGCTTAGTAGGGCTAGCGGGATTTGTGAATACGCAGTATTTT,CASSLVGLAGFVNTQYF
TRBJ2-1,.,TRBV20-1,many,TGCAGCGCTGGGGGGGCTAATGAGGGGTACAATGAGCAGTTCTTC,CSAGGANEGYNEQFF
TRBJ2-5,.,TRBV11-3,many,TGTGCCAGCAGCCAAACAGGGCAAGAGACCCAGTACTTC,CASSQTGQETQYF
TRBJ2-5,TRBD1,TRBV2,once,TGTGCCAGCAGTGAATTGGACAGGGGGCAGGAGACCCAGTACTTC,CASSELDRGQETQYF
TRBJ2-7,.,TRBV10-3,many,TGTGCCATCAGTGAGTCGGAGAGGGCTCGAGGGGAGCAGTACTTC,CAISESERARGEQYF
TRBJ1-5,.,TRBV7-9,many,TGTGCCAGCAGCTTCGGCACAGGGCCCTGGCAATATAGCAATCAGCCCCAGCATTTT,CASSFGTGPWQYSNQPQHF
TRBJ2-1,.,TRBV4-3,many,TGCGCCAGCAGCCAAGATAATCTCAAGGATGAGCAGTTCTTC,CASSQDNLKDEQFF
TRBJ2-7,.,TRBV3-1,many,TGTGCCAGCAGCCAACATGCCCGGGACCTCCACTACGAGCAGTACTTC,CASSQHARDLHYEQYF
TRBJ2-5,.,TRBV7-9,many,TGTGCCAGCAGCCAATCCATGGCGGGGAGTGGGGAGACCCAGTACTTC,CASSQSMAGSGETQYF
TRBJ2-1,TRBD2,TRBV28,many,TGTGCCAGCAAAATTAGCGGGAGGGGCAACAATGAGCAGTTCTTC,CASKISGRGNNEQFF
TRBJ2-7,.,TRBV6-5,many,TGTGCCAGCAGTTACTCGATCCTGAGCGAGCAGTACTTC,CASSYSILSEQYF